Presented here are 9 T cell receptor beta chains from one specimen sequenced in a study of OX40 agonist ivuxolimab in advanced cancers. Only in-frame clones appear in the TCRdb table, and some are missing; sequencing was by immunoSEQ multiplex PCR. Of roughly 100,000 clones in the sample, approximately 85% were seen once. The sequencing here drew on CD4+ or CD8+ T cells sorted from blood, taken in a trial of the OX40 agonist ivuxolimab. The receptor source for this set is an adult with an advanced solid tumor such as melanoma, head and neck, liver or kidney cancer.

V is TRBV27 and J is TRBJ1-1, with 8 bases aligning to TRBD1. The germline V gene encodes CDR1 MNHEY and CDR2 SMNVEV (reference sequence). The CDR3 extends over 15 amino acids. Germline trimming cut 4 bases from V and 3 bases from J; bases unmatched to any gene: 7. CDR3 region: CASSSPRGQDTEAFF. CDR3 nucleotides: TGTGCCAGCAGTTCTCCCAGGGGGCAGGACACTGAAGCTTTCTTT.

The J gene is TRBJ1-5, the V gene TRBV5-1, with 7 bases fitting TRBD1. The CDR3 extends over 19 amino acids. V shed 0 bases and J 5 bases; nucleotides not matched to a gene: 17. CDR1 and CDR2 (germline): SGHRS, YFSETQ. The CDR3 DNA reads as TGCGCCAGCAGCTTGGGGCCGGGACAGAAAGGCTCAGGCCATCAGCCCCAGCATTTT. Protein: CASSLGPGQKGSGHQPQHF.

The chain recombines TRBV5-4 with TRBJ2-5, with D unclear. Trimming pared 5 bases from V and 1 base from J, leaving 3 bases between. This CDR3 has 11 residues. Germline V gene sequence: CDR1 SGHNT, CDR2 YYREEE (reference sequence). The CDR3, as DNA: TGTGCCAGCAGTCTCCAAGAGACCCAGTACTTC. Translation gives CASSLQETQYF.

V is TRBV4-3 and J is TRBJ2-7; D unresolved. CDR3 size: 12 residues. V was shortened by 1 base and J by 5 bases, with 6 bases between the two germline ends. The germline CDR1 and CDR2 sequences are LGHNA and YSLEER. The CDR3 DNA follows: TGCGCCAGCAGCCAAGCCCCTAACGAGCAGTACTTC. Amino acids: CASSQAPNEQYF.

This clone was found once. The rearrangement uses TRBV5-1 and TRBJ1-1; 9 bases fit TRBD1. From germline, CDR1 is SGHRS and CDR2 YFSETQ. Trimming cost V 4 bases and J 3 bases; bases outside gene matches: 4. The CDR3 consists of 14 residues. CDR3 amino acids: CASSRDRADTEAFF. The CDR3 region has the DNA TGCGCCAGCAGCCGGGACAGGGCGGACACTGAAGCTTTCTTT.

The V gene is TRBV11-3, the J gene TRBJ2-5; 12 bases line up with TRBD2. Germline trimming cut 5 bases from V and 1 base from J; bases unmatched to any gene: 2. There are 15 residues in the CDR3. The germline V gene has CDR1 SGHNT and CDR2 YENEEA. CDR3 nucleotide sequence: TGTGCCAGCAGCCCGGGACTAGCGGGCCAAGAGACCCAGTACTTC. It yields the protein CASSPGLAGQETQYF.

The gene calls are TRBV28 and TRBJ2-3; 11 bases agree with TRBD2. The CDR3 length is 18 residues. In germline, CDR1 is MDHEN, CDR2 SYDVKM. After removal of 5 bases from V and 4 bases from J, the junction contained 14 bases not matched to a gene. The CDR3 bases are TGTGCCAGCAGTCTGGGACTAGCGGAGTACACTCACGCAGATACGCAGTATTTT. Protein product: CASSLGLAEYTHADTQYF. The full variable domain, its missing parts supplied by reference TRBV28 and TRBJ2-3, is DVKVTQSSRYLVKRTGEKVFLECVQDMDHENMFWYRQDPGLGLRLIYFSYDVKMKEKGDIPEGYSVSREKKERFSLILESASTNQTSMYLCASSLGLAEYTHADTQYFGPGTRLTVL.

V gene TRBV11-2 combines with J gene TRBJ2-7; tentative D call: TRBD2 (6 bases). The CDR3 contains 13 residues. The V end lost 0 bases, the J end lost 9 bases, and 12 bases lay between the germline ends. CDR1 is SGHAT, CDR2 FQNNGV, per germline. The CDR3 coding sequence is TGTGCCAGCAGCTTAGATCGGGAGCGTGGGCAGTACTTC. Encoded protein: CASSLDRERGQYF.

V is TRBV5-4 and J is TRBJ2-1, with TRBD1 as a possible D gene (6 bases). CDR3 length: 14 residues. Germline CDR1 and CDR2: SGHNT and YYREEE (reference sequence). V was pared by 0 bases and J by 9 bases, with 13 bases between. The CDR3, as DNA: TGTGCCAGCAGCTTGGACAGGGCGAGTGGTGAGCAGTTCTTC. It codes for CASSLDRASGEQFF.